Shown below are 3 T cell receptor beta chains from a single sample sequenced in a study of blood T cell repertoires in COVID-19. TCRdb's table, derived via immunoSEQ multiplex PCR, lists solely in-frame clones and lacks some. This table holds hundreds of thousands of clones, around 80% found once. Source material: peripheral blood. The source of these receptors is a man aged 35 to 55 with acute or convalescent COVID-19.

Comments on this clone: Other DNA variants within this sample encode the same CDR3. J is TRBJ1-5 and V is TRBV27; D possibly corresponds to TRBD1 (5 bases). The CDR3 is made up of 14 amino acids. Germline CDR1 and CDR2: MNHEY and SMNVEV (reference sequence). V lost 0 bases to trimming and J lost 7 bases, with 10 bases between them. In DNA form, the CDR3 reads TGTGCCAGCAGTTTATCCGGGGGTGGCCAGCCCCAGCATTTT. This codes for CASSLSGGGQPQHF.

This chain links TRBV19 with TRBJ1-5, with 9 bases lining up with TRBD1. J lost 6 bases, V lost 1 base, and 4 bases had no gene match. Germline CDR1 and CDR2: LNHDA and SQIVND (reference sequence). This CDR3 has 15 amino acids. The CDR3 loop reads CASSIADRGSQPQHF. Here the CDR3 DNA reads TGTGCCAGTAGTATAGCCGACAGGGGGAGTCAGCCCCAGCATTTT.

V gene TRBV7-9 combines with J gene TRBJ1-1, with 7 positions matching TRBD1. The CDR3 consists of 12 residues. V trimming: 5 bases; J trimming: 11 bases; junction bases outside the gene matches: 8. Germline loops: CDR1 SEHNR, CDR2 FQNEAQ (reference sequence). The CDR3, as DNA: TGTGCCAGCAGCATCCAGGGGGAAAGGGCTTTCTTT. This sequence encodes CASSIQGERAFF. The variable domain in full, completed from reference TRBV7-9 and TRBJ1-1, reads DTGVSQNPRHKITKRGQNVTFRCDPISEHNRLYWYRQTLGQGPEFLTYFQNEAQLEKSRLLSDRFSAERPKGSFSTLEIQRTEQGDSAMYLCASSIQGERAFFGQGTRLTVV.